This TCR beta chain was recorded in a study of regulatory T cells in long-lasting Graves disease. J gave up 4 bases and V 8 bases, and 5 bases lay outside the gene matches. This CDR3 is 14 amino acids long. CDR1 is MNHNS, CDR2 SASEGT, per germline. The authors built TCR beta libraries using iRepertoire HTBI primers and Arm-PCR of CDR3 regions. TCRdb ran MiXCR on the multiplex PCR reads and lists one entry per CDR3 protein. The repertoire holds some 250,000 distinct CDR3 sequences, with 15% to 20% as singletons. Documented time point: newly diagnosed GD, antithyroid drugs for less than 3 months. PBMC-derived RNA was used for the TCR library. These sequences were also reported in another study, on T cells in Graves' hyperthyroidism and ophthalmopathy. That study reports: In making diagnoses, clinical symptoms, serum thyroxine and TRAb, thyroid ultrasound and orbital computed tomography were all used.

This clonotype was sampled from a woman aged 25 to 39 with Graves disease. This chain joins TRBV6-1 and TRBJ1-6, with TRBD1 matching 7 bases. The source was peripheral blood mononuclear cells (PBMCs), collected at new diagnosis, from a patient treated with antithyroid drugs. The CDR3 protein is CASAPGQYNSPLHF. The CDR3 DNA sequence: TGTGCCAGCGCTCCGGGACAGTATAATTCACCCCTCCACTTT.